These T cell receptor beta chains were read from a single sample in a study of shared clonotypes between healthy human individuals. Clones were sequenced by immunoSEQ multiplex PCR, and TCRdb holds only the in-frame ones, with some missing. Of a few million clones listed, 90% to 95% are singletons. Input material: naive CD4+ T cells sorted from blood. All receptors come from a young man in good health. Both conserved end residues are part of each CDR3. D genes are given only for firm matches. Part of the rows lack a size; the others show once, few, many or a class for expanded clones.

len	v_gene	abundance	d_gene	j_gene	CDR3nt	CDR3aa
14	TRBV5-4	once	NA	TRBJ2-7	TGTGCCAGCAGCCCACCTGACAGTTCCTACGAGCAGTACTTC	CASSPPDSSYEQYF
13	TRBV2	NA	NA	TRBJ2-7	TGTGCCAGCAGCGGGGCCGTTTCCGGCGAGCAGTACTTC	CASSGAVSGEQYF
12	TRBV10-3	NA	NA	TRBJ2-3	TGTGCCATCTCAAACAGCACAGATACGCAGTATTTT	CAISNSTDTQYF
15	TRBV29-1	NA	NA	TRBJ2-1	TGCAGCCCTCTTTTTTCAGGGCAGGGAAGGGGTGAGCAGTTCTTC	CSPLFSGQGRGEQFF
15	TRBV2	NA	NA	TRBJ2-1	TGTGCCAGCAGTCGGACGGGTAGCTCCTACAATGAGCAGTTCTTC	CASSRTGSSYNEQFF
14	TRBV11-2	few	NA	TRBJ1-4	TGTGCCAGCAGCTTAGGGCTCACAGGGGAAAAACTGTTTTTT	CASSLGLTGEKLFF
16	TRBV5-1	NA	TRBD2	TRBJ2-1	TGCGCCAGCAGCCACGATACTAGCGGGAGAAGTGATGAGCAGTTCTTC	CASSHDTSGRSDEQFF
13	TRBV6-5	once	NA	TRBJ2-3	TGTGCCAGCAGGACAGAGGAGAAAGGGACGCAGTATTTT	CASRTEEKGTQYF
18	TRBV5-1	NA	NA	TRBJ2-1	TGCGCCAGCAGCTTGGTCCCCAATCCAAGCTGGGCCTACAATGAGCAGTTCTTC	CASSLVPNPSWAYNEQFF
13	TRBV21-1	few	NA	TRBJ1-2	TGTGCCAGCAGCCGCGAGGTGTCCTATGGCTACACCTTC	CASSREVSYGYTF
17	TRBV6-1	NA	NA	TRBJ2-7	TGTGCCAGCAGTGACTGGGATTTGGAAACGGGGATCTACGAGCAGTACTTC	CASSDWDLETGIYEQYF
12	TRBV10-2	NA	NA	TRBJ2-7	TGCGCCAGCAGTTCGGACACCTACGAGCAGTACTTC	CASSSDTYEQYF
15	TRBV28	NA	NA	TRBJ1-2	TGTGCCAGCAGTTATCCGCTCGGGGGGCTCTATGGCTACACCTTC	CASSYPLGGLYGYTF
12	TRBV5-6	NA	NA	TRBJ1-2	TGTGCCAGCAGCTTTATCCTCGGGGGCCACACCTTC	CASSFILGGHTF
16	TRBV7-9	NA	NA	TRBJ1-5	TGTGCCAGCAGCTTATGGAGGGGGATGGGGGATCAGCCCCAGCATTTT	CASSLWRGMGDQPQHF
14	TRBV10-1	NA	NA	TRBJ2-7	TGCGCCAGCGGCCTGGGGACGTGGACCTACGAGCAGTATTTC	CASGLGTWTYEQYF
14	TRBV19	NA	TRBD1	TRBJ1-2	TGTGCCAGTAGCCCCGGGACAGGGACAAGCGGCTACACCTTC	CASSPGTGTSGYTF